This T cell receptor beta chain is drawn from a study of shared clonotypes between healthy human individuals. Study information: For every donor, three CD4 naive, three CD4 memory, two CD8 naive and one CD8 memory plates were used. Study-level findings and limits: Clonotype sharing across four donors was observed for around 5% of naive CD4 clonotypes. Generation probabilities of non-shared clonotypes were lower (relative to those shared by all four donors).

On this clone: Its antigen is currently unknown.

With 4 bases clipped from V and 1 base from J, the junction kept 7 bases outside the gene matches. Germline CDR1 SGDLS, CDR2 YYNGEE. CDR3 length equals 15 residues. Profiling relied on immunoSEQ multiplex PCR, and the TCRdb table lists in-frame clones only, not all of them. The sample has around 2.5 million clones, 93% seen once; the top ten hold approximately 0.35%. The source of this sequence is a man between 18 and 29 years old in good health. Some clones in this sample may be carry-over from other donors' samples. Sequenced material: naive CD4+ T cells from PBMCs. Subset of the sample: CD45RA+ positively selected. The J gene is TRBJ1-1, the V gene TRBV9, with 7 bases matching TRBD1. CDR3 coding DNA: TGTGCCAGCAGCCCAAGACAGGGCTCGAACACTGAAGCTTTCTTT. Its translation: CASSPRQGSNTEAFF.